This is a list of T cell receptor beta chains from one sample in a study of CD8+ T cells in alopecia areata. Method: immunoSEQ multiplex PCR; TCRdb's copy keeps in-frame clones and lacks some. In the table there are 200,000 to 250,000 clones, under 70% of which are singletons. This specimen consisted of CD4+ T cells sorted from blood, obtained at week 0. Source of these receptors: a human donor with alopecia areata. The CDR3 runs from the conserved cysteine through the conserved F or W. The D gene is left open where the match is weak. Where a row states a size, it is once, few, many or the class of an expanded clone; other rows omit it.

D gene: TRBD1
J gene: TRBJ2-1
clone size: NA
V gene: TRBV2
CDR3 DNA: TGTGCCAGCAGTTTAGACAGGGGTCCCCACAATGAGCAGTTCTTC
CDR3 protein: CASSLDRGPHNEQFF

D gene: NA
J gene: TRBJ2-5
clone size: NA
V gene: TRBV30
CDR3 DNA: TGTGCCTGGAGTGTGGGCACGGGGGAGACCCAGTACTTC
CDR3 protein: CAWSVGTGETQYF

D gene: NA
J gene: TRBJ2-5
clone size: few
V gene: TRBV29-1
CDR3 DNA: TGCAGCGTTGAAGATCGAGGGACCGCTCAAGAGACCCAGTACTTC
CDR3 protein: CSVEDRGTAQETQYF

D gene: NA
J gene: TRBJ2-1
clone size: NA
V gene: TRBV11-2
CDR3 DNA: TGTGCCAGCCTCCGGGGGCTTTCCTACAATGAGCAGTTCTTC
CDR3 protein: CASLRGLSYNEQFF

D gene: NA
J gene: TRBJ1-2
clone size: NA
V gene: TRBV5-1
CDR3 DNA: TGCGCCAGCAGCCCTGACCTGGGACGTTATGGCTACACCTTC
CDR3 protein: CASSPDLGRYGYTF

D gene: NA
J gene: TRBJ1-2
clone size: NA
V gene: TRBV5-1
CDR3 DNA: TGCGCCAGCAGCAGGGAGCCTCCGCGGGGCTACACCTTC
CDR3 protein: CASSREPPRGYTF

D gene: NA
J gene: TRBJ1-1
clone size: once
V gene: TRBV5-4
CDR3 DNA: TGTGCCAGCAGCTCCCGGGATTCTTCGAACACTGAAGCTTTCTTT
CDR3 protein: CASSSRDSSNTEAFF

D gene: TRBD2
J gene: TRBJ2-5
clone size: NA
V gene: TRBV6-1
CDR3 DNA: TGTGCCAGTGGAGCGGGGGATGCAGAGACCCAGTACTTC
CDR3 protein: CASGAGDAETQYF

D gene: NA
J gene: TRBJ2-6
clone size: NA
V gene: TRBV30
CDR3 DNA: TGTGCCTGGATTCGTCTCCCCGTCCTGACTTTC
CDR3 protein: CAWIRLPVLTF

D gene: NA
J gene: TRBJ1-5
clone size: NA
V gene: TRBV7-9
CDR3 DNA: TGTGCCAGCAGCCCTTGGGGGCCGGATAGCAATCAGCCCCAGCATTTT
CDR3 protein: CASSPWGPDSNQPQHF

D gene: TRBD1
J gene: TRBJ1-2
clone size: NA
V gene: TRBV4-3
CDR3 DNA: TGCGCCAGCAGCAAGGGACAGGGAGTTGGGTATGGCTACACCTTC
CDR3 protein: CASSKGQGVGYGYTF

D gene: NA
J gene: TRBJ2-1
clone size: once
V gene: TRBV9
CDR3 DNA: TGTGCCAGCAGCGTAGATTGGAACGGGGAGCAGTTCTTC
CDR3 protein: CASSVDWNGEQFF

D gene: TRBD1
J gene: TRBJ2-7
clone size: NA
V gene: TRBV6-6
CDR3 DNA: TGTGCCAGCAGTTCACACGACAGGGACCCCTACGAGCAGTACTTC
CDR3 protein: CASSSHDRDPYEQYF

D gene: TRBD1
J gene: TRBJ2-1
clone size: NA
V gene: TRBV29-1
CDR3 DNA: TGCAGCGGGACCCGGGACAGGGGTGACAATGAGCAGTTCTTC
CDR3 protein: CSGTRDRGDNEQFF

D gene: TRBD1
J gene: TRBJ2-2
clone size: NA
V gene: TRBV23-1
CDR3 DNA: TGCGCCAGCAGTCAAATTCAGGGGGCCGGGGAGCTGTTTTTT
CDR3 protein: CASSQIQGAGELFF

D gene: NA
J gene: TRBJ2-5
clone size: NA
V gene: TRBV30
CDR3 DNA: TGTGCCTGGAGTGTAAGAGGGATCGGGACGATCTTGCCCCAGTACTTC
CDR3 protein: CAWSVRGIGTILPQYF

D gene: NA
J gene: TRBJ2-1
clone size: few
V gene: TRBV5-1
CDR3 DNA: TGCGCCAGCAGCTTGGCCGGGGGCAAGGAAACTGAGCAGTTCTTC
CDR3 protein: CASSLAGGKETEQFF

D gene: NA
J gene: TRBJ2-5
clone size: NA
V gene: TRBV29-1
CDR3 DNA: TGCAGCGCACTCCTATCAGGGGCCCAAGAGACCCAGTACTTC
CDR3 protein: CSALLSGAQETQYF

D gene: NA
J gene: TRBJ2-1
clone size: NA
V gene: TRBV6-5
CDR3 DNA: TGTGCCAGCAGTTACGTACTAGGGCTCAATGAGCAGTTCTTC
CDR3 protein: CASSYVLGLNEQFF

D gene: TRBD2
J gene: TRBJ2-1
clone size: NA
V gene: TRBV5-1
CDR3 DNA: TGCGCCAGCAGCTTGGAGCGGGGGGGCCGTAGCAATGAGCAGTTCTTC
CDR3 protein: CASSLERGGRSNEQFF

D gene: NA
J gene: TRBJ1-2
clone size: NA
V gene: TRBV25-1
CDR3 DNA: TGTGCCAGCAGTGCGCTTCAGGGGAACTATGGCTACACCTTC
CDR3 protein: CASSALQGNYGYTF

D gene: NA
J gene: TRBJ2-3
clone size: NA
V gene: TRBV2
CDR3 DNA: TGTGCCAGCAGCTTCGGGGTAGATACGCAGTATTTT
CDR3 protein: CASSFGVDTQYF